This T cell receptor (beta chain) was sequenced for a study of T cell responses to AZD1222 COVID-19 vaccine. The CDR3 loop spans 18 amino acids. In germline, CDR1 is GTSNPN, CDR2 SVGIG (reference sequence). V lost 2 bases to trimming and J lost 1 base, with 24 bases between them. Study-level points and caveats: Within unmutated variant regions lay the reported targets of nearly half of spike-specific TCRs.

Profiled with immunoSEQ multiplex PCR; TCRdb holds only in-frame clones, not every one. Counted here are over 45,000 clones, roughly 90% occurring once; the ten biggest clones make up around 2%. Concerning this clone itself: Its antigen is not identified.

The sequence was obtained from an adult in good health. Sequenced here: peripheral blood, sampled on day 0 of AZD1222 vaccination. This chain connects TRBV30 to TRBJ2-7; possibly TRBD1 or TRBD2 for D (5 bases each). In DNA form, the CDR3 reads TGTGCCTGGAGTCTCATCCGGGACCGTGGTTTTTGGTCCTACGAGCAGTACTTC. It is translated as CAWSLIRDRGFWSYEQYF.